The 10 T cell receptor beta chains reported below all come from one sample, sequenced in a study of blood T cell repertoires in COVID-19. Data came from immunoSEQ multiplex PCR; TCRdb stores just in-frame clones and leaves some out. The data contain 330,000 or so clones, around 87% of them singletons. The specimen sequenced was PBMCs or T cells enriched from blood (not recorded which). Source of these receptors: a middle-aged man in a cohort exposed to, infected with or recovered from COVID-19 (not recorded which).

The genes are TRBV7-3 and TRBJ2-3; weak D call: TRBD2 (5 bases). This CDR3 comprises 14 residues. V lost 3 bases and J 1 base, leaving 8 bases between the germline ends. The germline CDR1 and CDR2 sequences are SGHTA and FQGTGA. The CDR3 region is CASSLGGRTDTQYF. DNA for the CDR3: TGTGCCAGCAGCTTGGGCGGGCGCACAGATACGCAGTATTTT.

This rearrangement joins TRBV5-1 to TRBJ2-3, with D perhaps TRBD1 (5 bases). Germline V gene data show CDR1 as SGHRS and CDR2 as YFSETQ. This CDR3 has 16 residues. Deletions cut 1 base from V and 2 bases from J, with 14 bases between. The CDR3 region is CASSLLSQGPTDTQYF. In DNA, the CDR3 is TGCGCCAGCAGCTTGTTGTCGCAGGGCCCCACAGATACGCAGTATTTT.

The gene calls are TRBV28 and TRBJ2-3; 7 positions agree with TRBD1. With 3 bases clipped from V and 6 bases from J, the junction kept 6 bases outside the gene matches. Germline V gene data show CDR1 as MDHEN and CDR2 as SYDVKM. The CDR3 sequence is 14 residues long. The DNA of the CDR3 is TGTGCCAGCAGTTTCCCCGGACAGGCGGATACGCAGTATTTT. It is translated as CASSFPGQADTQYF. The full variable domain, rest sourced from reference TRBV28 and TRBJ2-3, is DVKVTQSSRYLVKRTGEKVFLECVQDMDHENMFWYRQDPGLGLRLIYFSYDVKMKEKGDIPEGYSVSREKKERFSLILESASTNQTSMYLCASSFPGQADTQYFGPGTRLTVL.

V usage is TRBV7-2 and J usage is TRBJ2-7, with 10 bases lining up with TRBD2. This CDR3 is 19 amino acids long. With V trimmed by 0 bases and J by 10 bases, 21 bases remained unmatched. Germline assignment: CDR1 SGHTA and CDR2 FQGNSA. CDR3 nucleotides: TGTGCCAGCAGCTTAGCGTTGGCTAGCGGGAGAGGGCCCTTATGGGATCAGTACTTC. The encoded protein is CASSLALASGRGPLWDQYF.

The J gene is TRBJ1-1, the V gene TRBV19; tentative D call: TRBD1 (6 bases). Trimming pared 7 bases from V and 0 bases from J, leaving 15 bases between. Germline values: CDR1 LNHDA, CDR2 SQIVND (reference sequence). CDR3 length: 15 residues. The CDR3 loop is CASNYRALMNTEAFF. The CDR3 coding sequence is TGTGCCAGTAACTACAGGGCCCTCATGAACACTGAAGCTTTCTTT.

The CDR3 here is CASSDSKGQGINSPLHF. CDR3 DNA: TGTGCCAGCAGTGACTCGAAGGGACAGGGGATTAATTCACCCCTCCACTTT. This chain joins TRBV6-4 and TRBJ1-6; the match to TRBD1 covers 10 bases. CDR1 is MRHNA, CDR2 SNTAGT, per germline. This CDR3 is 17 amino acids long. Trimming removed 0 bases from V and 6 bases from J; junction bases left unmatched: 5.

The chain's CDR3 is CASSPGTSAHNEQFF. In nucleotides, the CDR3 is TGTGCCAGCAGCCCCGGGACTAGCGCCCACAATGAGCAGTTCTTC. J is TRBJ2-1 and V is TRBV7-9, with 10 bases aligning to TRBD2. The trim removed 5 bases at V and 5 bases at J, leaving 6 bases unmatched. Looked up from germline, CDR1 is SEHNR and CDR2 is FQNEAQ (reference sequence). This CDR3 region has 15 residues.

The chain has TRBV7-3 and TRBJ1-1; maybe TRBD1 (6 bases). Germline assignment: CDR1 SGHTA and CDR2 FQGTGA. V was clipped by 5 bases and J by 4 bases, with 17 bases between them. This CDR3 is built from 15 residues. CDR3 region: CASSPRGGIGTEAFF. As DNA, the CDR3 is TGTGCCAGCAGCCCCAGAGGGGGTATCGGCACTGAAGCTTTCTTT. The full variable domain, in which reference TRBV7-3 and TRBJ1-1 provide the parts outside the CDR3, is GAGVSQTPSNKVTEKGKYVELRCDPISGHTALYWYRQSLGQGPEFLIYFQGTGAADDSGLPNDRFFAVRPEGSVSTLKIQRTERGDSAVYLCASSPRGGIGTEAFFGQGTRLTVV.

The chain carries TRBV6-1 and TRBJ2-7, with D unresolved. With 1 base removed from V and 2 bases from J, the gap between germline ends came to 9 bases. CDR1 is MNHNS and CDR2 is SASEGT in the germline V gene. This CDR3 is 14 amino acids long. CDR3 in amino acids: CASSEDRRPYEQYF. The DNA for the CDR3 is TGTGCCAGCAGTGAAGATCGCAGGCCCTACGAGCAGTACTTC.

CDR3 protein: CASSQTDGHSGNTIYF. The CDR3, as DNA: TGTGCCAGCAGTCAAACCGACGGACACTCTGGAAACACCATATATTTT. The V gene is TRBV2, the J gene TRBJ1-3; TRBD1 is a possible D gene (5 bases). There are 16 residues in the CDR3. Germline V lookup: CDR1 SNHLY, CDR2 FYNNEI. Trimming cost V 5 bases and J 0 bases, with 14 bases left between them.